The 31 T cell receptor beta chains below come from one sample, sequenced in a study of CD8+ T cells in alopecia areata. Sequencing templates came from extracted RNA that was reverse transcribed into cDNA. The data were produced by immunoSEQ multiplex PCR, yet TCRdb's version contains in-frame clones alone and is incomplete. The table records 150,000 to 200,000 clones, about 53% of them present only once. Treatment indicated: oral pan-JAK inhibitor, 5-10 mg twice daily. The sample consisted of CD8+ T cells sorted from blood, taken at week 24, from a patient treated with tofacitinib. The receptors derive from a human donor with alopecia areata.

This clone was seen just once. The V and J genes are TRBV13 and TRBJ2-2; either TRBD1 or TRBD2 may fit D (5 bases each). The germline CDR1 and CDR2 sequences are PRHDT and FYEKMQ (reference sequence). V was shortened by 1 base and J by 9 bases, with 12 bases between the two germline ends. The CDR3 contains 14 residues. The CDR3 loop reads CASSLAAGTRELFF. In DNA form, the CDR3 reads TGTGCCAGCAGCTTAGCGGCCGGGACCAGGGAGCTGTTTTTT.

V and J are TRBV7-2 and TRBJ2-7; D may be TRBD2 (6 bases). CDR1 is SGHTA and CDR2 is FQGNSA in the germline V gene. This CDR3 has 14 amino acids. Trimming removed 4 bases at V and 7 bases at J, with 17 bases between. The CDR3 nucleotides are TGTGCCAGCAGCTGGGACTCCTGGGCTGGGGAGCAGTACTTC. Its translation is CASSWDSWAGEQYF. Full variable domain (outside the CDR3, taken from reference TRBV7-2 and TRBJ2-7): GAGVSQSPSNKVTEKGKDVELRCDPISGHTALYWYRQSLGQGLEFLIYFQGNSAPDKSGLPSDRFSAERTGGSVSTLTIQRTQQEDSAVYLCASSWDSWAGEQYFGPGTRLTVT.

This clone was found a few times. The chain couples TRBV29-1 to TRBJ1-2, with unresolved D. Trimming stripped 3 bases from V and 4 bases from J, with 12 bases between. The CDR3 loop spans 13 amino acids. Looked up from germline, CDR1 is SQVTM and CDR2 is ANQGSEA. CDR3 sequence reads: CSVEGMDLYGYTF. CDR3 in DNA: TGCAGCGTTGAGGGCATGGACCTCTATGGCTACACCTTC.

The gene calls are TRBV18 and TRBJ1-2; D is undetermined. The CDR3 runs 12 residues. Trimming removed 4 bases at V and 3 bases at J, with 6 bases between. The germline V gene has CDR1 KGHSH and CDR2 LQKENI. CDR3 in DNA: TGTGCCAGCTCACACCGGGACTATGGCTACACCTTC. It specifies CASSHRDYGYTF.

This clone was seen a handful of times. CDR3 region: CASSRTENQPQHF. The CDR3 DNA is TGCGCCAGCAGCCGGACAGAAAATCAGCCCCAGCATTTT. The chain recombines TRBV4-3 with TRBJ1-5; D possibly corresponds to TRBD1 (6 bases). CDR3 length: 13 residues. Between the trimmed V and J ends, which lost 4 bases and 4 bases, there was a span of 8 bases. CDR1 is LGHNA, CDR2 YSLEER, per germline.

V gene TRBV15 combines with J gene TRBJ2-5; D may be TRBD1 or TRBD2 (5 bases each). The ends were cut back, 4 bases at V and 2 bases at J, with 14 bases in the middle. Germline loops: CDR1 LNHNV, CDR2 YYDKDF (reference sequence). This CDR3 has 15 residues. The CDR3 loop reads CATSTSRGQQETQYF. In nucleotides, the CDR3 is TGTGCCACCAGCACATCCCGGGGCCAACAAGAGACCCAGTACTTC.

This rearrangement joins TRBV4-3 to TRBJ1-2, with TRBD1 identical over 7 bases. Germline CDR1 and CDR2: LGHNA and YSLEER. V shed 4 bases, J shed 3 bases, and the junction held 8 bases outside the gene matches. The CDR3 length is 15 residues. The CDR3 DNA reads as TGCGCCAGCAGCCCGGCGAGGGGGCAAGACTATGGCTACACCTTC. This translates into CASSPARGQDYGYTF.

This clone was seen a few times. This chain links TRBV4-3 with TRBJ1-6; TRBD1 agrees at 7 bases. The V and J ends lost 0 bases and 6 bases, in that order; junction bases with no gene match: 8. The germline CDR1 and CDR2 sequences are LGHNA and YSLEER. The CDR3 consists of 17 residues. CDR3 nucleotide sequence: TGCGCCAGCAGCCAAGATCAAAGGGCAGGGGGTAATTCACCCCTCCACTTT. This translates into CASSQDQRAGGNSPLHF.

This clone was recorded once. The chain couples TRBV6-1 to TRBJ1-5; D perhaps matches TRBD1 (6 bases). The germline gives CDR1 MNHNS, CDR2 SASEGT. The CDR3 is 19 amino acids. V lost 2 bases and J 0 bases, leaving 20 bases between the germline ends. CDR3 amino acids: CASSEFVGGGLDSNQPQHF. The CDR3 nucleotides are TGTGCCAGCAGTGAATTCGTAGGGGGAGGGTTAGATAGCAATCAGCCCCAGCATTTT.

The J gene is TRBJ2-7, the V gene TRBV9; D call uncertain. The CDR3 is 12 residues long. CDR1 is SGDLS and CDR2 is YYNGEE in the germline V gene. V lost 3 bases and J 3 bases, leaving 7 bases between the germline ends. The CDR3, as DNA: TGTGCCAGCAGCGGCGGAGACTACGAGCAGTACTTC. It specifies CASSGGDYEQYF.

This clone was picked up a small number of times. The chain recombines TRBV29-1 with TRBJ1-1, with 9 bases identical to TRBD1. This CDR3 region has 13 residues. V gave up 7 bases and J gave up 0 bases; unmatched junction bases: 3. Germline CDR1 reads SQVTM; CDR2 reads ANQGSEA. Written as DNA, the CDR3 is TGCAGCGCGGGACAGGGCCTGAACACTGAAGCTTTCTTT. Encoded protein: CSAGQGLNTEAFF.

J is TRBJ2-3 and V is TRBV30, with TRBD2 matching over 8 bases. V dropped 1 base and J dropped 5; count of bases not matched to a gene: 5. The germline V gene has CDR1 GTSNPN and CDR2 SVGIG (reference sequence). The CDR3 contains 14 residues. The CDR3 here is CAWSASGGQDTQYF. The CDR3 nucleotides read TGTGCCTGGAGTGCGAGCGGGGGCCAAGATACGCAGTATTTT.

This chain connects TRBV4-3 to TRBJ1-6, with D uncertain. The CDR3 has 17 residues. V was pared by 5 bases and J by 0 bases, with 14 bases between. Per the germline V gene, CDR1 is LGHNA and CDR2 is YSLEER. The DNA of the CDR3 is TGCGCCAGCAGCGTCCGGGCCTACGACTCCTATAATTCACCCCTCCACTTT. It is translated as CASSVRAYDSYNSPLHF.

The chain couples TRBV5-6 to TRBJ2-1, with D unclear. V dropped 3 bases and J dropped 6 bases, with 10 bases sitting between them. The CDR3 sequence is 13 residues long. Germline V gene data show CDR1 as SGHDT and CDR2 as YYEEEE. The CDR3 DNA reads as TGTGCCAGCAGCTCCCGTTCCCTCAATGAGCAGTTCTTC. Its protein is CASSSRSLNEQFF. Filled out from reference TRBV5-6 and TRBJ2-1, the complete variable domain reads DAGVTQSPTHLIKTRGQQVTLRCSPKSGHDTVSWYQQALGQGPQFIFQYYEEEERQRGNFPDRFSGHQFPNYSSELNVNALLLGDSALYLCASSSRSLNEQFFGPGTRLTVL.

A remark on this clone: Other DNA sequences in the sample encode the same CDR3. J is TRBJ1-1 and V is TRBV13; D gene unclear. Germline CDR1 reads PRHDT; CDR2 reads FYEKMQ (reference sequence). The CDR3 covers 13 residues. V lost 2 bases and J 1 base, leaving 5 bases between the germline ends. CDR3 DNA: TGTGCCAGCAGCTTAAGCGGGAACACTGAAGCTTTCTTT. Protein sequence: CASSLSGNTEAFF.

The chain has TRBV7-9 and TRBJ1-1; D gene unclear. V was clipped by 2 bases and J by 1 base, with 5 bases between them. The CDR3 extends over 13 amino acids. CDR1 and CDR2 (germline): SEHNR, FQNEAQ (reference sequence). The CDR3 bases are TGTGCCAGCAGCTTAAAGACGAACACTGAAGCTTTCTTT. Translation gives CASSLKTNTEAFF.

This clone has just a few counts. This chain links TRBV29-1 with TRBJ1-1; D is unresolved. Deletions cut 1 base from V and 8 bases from J, with 8 bases between. This CDR3 spans 11 amino acids. Germline V gene sequence: CDR1 SQVTM, CDR2 ANQGSEA. This CDR3 reads CSVEVTSEAFF. The CDR3 DNA reads TGCAGCGTTGAAGTTACCAGCGAAGCTTTCTTT.

The gene calls are TRBV19 and TRBJ1-2, with D possibly TRBD1 on 6 matching bases. V was pared by 7 bases and J by 3 bases, with 12 bases between. The CDR3 totals 13 residues. CDR1 LNHDA and CDR2 SQIVND come from the germline V gene (reference sequence). The CDR3, as DNA: TGTGCCAGTAACCTACAGGGTGACTATGGCTACACCTTC. Amino acids: CASNLQGDYGYTF. Looking up the rest from reference TRBV19 and TRBJ1-2 gives the full variable domain: DGGITQSPKYLFRKEGQNVTLSCEQNLNHDAMYWYRQDPGQGLRLIYYSQIVNDFQKGDIAEGYSVSREKKESFPLTVTSAQKNPTAFYLCASNLQGDYGYTFGSGTRLTVV.

This clone was seen more than once but under ten times. V is TRBV11-2 and J is TRBJ2-1; unclear D gene. Looked up from germline, CDR1 is SGHAT and CDR2 is FQNNGV. The CDR3 covers 11 residues. Trimming pared 6 bases from V and 5 bases from J, leaving 5 bases between. The DNA of the CDR3 is TGTGCCAGCAGGGAAGACAATGAGCAGTTCTTC. It codes for CASREDNEQFF.

V and J are TRBV14 and TRBJ2-5; D not resolved. This CDR3 has 14 residues. V lost 3 bases to trimming and J lost 5 bases, with 13 bases between them. CDR1 is SGHDN and CDR2 is FVKESK in the germline V gene. CDR3 sequence (DNA): TGTGCCAGCAGCCAGACTTTATCGTTGGAGACCCAGTACTTC. It yields the protein CASSQTLSLETQYF.

The rearrangement joins TRBV30 to TRBJ1-6; D gene ambiguous. V was trimmed by 4 bases and J by 7 bases, leaving 14 bases between them. CDR1 and CDR2 from the germline V gene are GTSNPN and SVGIG (reference sequence). The CDR3 spans 14 residues. CDR3 residues: CAWTPDLGNSPLHF. The CDR3 DNA reads as TGTGCCTGGACTCCGGACTTGGGAAATTCACCCCTCCACTTT.

V is TRBV29-1 and J is TRBJ2-7; D possibly corresponds to TRBD2 (6 bases). The CDR3 has 13 residues. The ends were cut back, 5 bases at V and 6 bases at J, with 17 bases in the middle. Germline V CDR1 and CDR2: SQVTM, ANQGSEA. The CDR3 spells CSVYRGSGTEQYF. The CDR3 nucleotides read TGCAGCGTTTATCGGGGGTCAGGTACCGAGCAGTACTTC.

V is TRBV6-4 and J is TRBJ2-2, with a possible D match to TRBD2 (5 bases). The V end lost 11 bases, the J end lost 7 bases, and 20 bases lay between the germline ends. The germline V gene encodes CDR1 MRHNA and CDR2 SNTAGT. The CDR3 is 14 amino acids. CDR3 loop: CACLMGREIGELFF. In DNA, the CDR3 is TGTGCCTGCCTGATGGGGAGAGAGATCGGGGAGCTGTTTTTT.

The CDR3 loop reads CASSETAGANYGYTF. CDR3 in DNA: TGTGCCAGCAGTGAGACGGCAGGAGCTAACTATGGCTACACCTTC. The J gene is TRBJ1-2, the V gene TRBV2, with unresolved D. There are 15 residues in the CDR3. The germline CDR1 and CDR2 sequences are SNHLY and FYNNEI. Trimming cost V 3 bases and J 0 bases, with 11 bases left between them.

This rearrangement joins TRBV15 to TRBJ1-1; D ambiguous. The CDR3 length is 13 residues. Germline CDR1 LNHNV, CDR2 YYDKDF (reference sequence). Trimming cost V 1 base and J 0 bases, with 3 bases left between them. CDR3: CATSRGLNTEAFF. The CDR3, as DNA: TGTGCCACCAGCAGAGGCTTGAACACTGAAGCTTTCTTT.

The chain links TRBV6-6 to TRBJ1-1; 7 bases are shared with TRBD1. CDR3 length: 12 residues. V trimming: 3 bases; J trimming: 10 bases; junction bases outside the gene matches: 5. Germline CDR1 and CDR2: MNHNY and SVGAGI (reference sequence). The CDR3 DNA follows: TGTGCCAGCAGTTATAGGAGACAGGGAGCTTTCTTT. Protein: CASSYRRQGAFF.

The chain has TRBV7-8 and TRBJ2-3; D is ambiguous. The CDR3 totals 14 residues. The V gene's germline CDR1 is SGHVS and CDR2 FQNEAQ. V lost 3 bases, J lost 3 bases, and 10 bases lay in between. CDR3 bases: TGTGCCAGCAGCTTTGGGGAACAAACAGATACGCAGTATTTT. Translated: CASSFGEQTDTQYF.

The chain couples TRBV25-1 to TRBJ1-1; a weak D match, TRBD1 (5 bases). The germline gives CDR1 MGHDK, CDR2 SYGVNS. V lost 7 bases and J 1 base, leaving 16 bases between the germline ends. The CDR3 has 15 residues. The DNA of the CDR3 is TGTGCCAGCACCCTAGGGCAGGGCGGGAACACTGAAGCTTTCTTT. It specifies CASTLGQGGNTEAFF.

In DNA, the CDR3 is TGTGCCAGCAGCTACACCGGGACAGGGCCCGACGAGCAGTACTTC. Translation gives CASSYTGTGPDEQYF. The gene calls are TRBV27 and TRBJ2-5, with 9 bases matching TRBD1. TRBJ2-7 matches the DNA end more closely, so the J call is doubtful. The CDR3 is 15 residues long. CDR1 and CDR2 (germline): MNHEY, SMNVEV (reference sequence).

This clone was seen at least ten times. The V call is TRBV2, the J call TRBJ1-6, with TRBD1 identical over 10 bases. In germline, CDR1 is SNHLY, CDR2 FYNNEI. V dropped 4 bases and J dropped 8; count of bases not matched to a gene: 14. The CDR3 is made up of 18 amino acids. The CDR3 spells CASSVRTGGREEDSPLHF. The CDR3 DNA reads as TGTGCCAGCAGTGTAAGGACAGGGGGAAGGGAAGAAGATTCACCCCTCCACTTT.

The chain combines TRBV15 with TRBJ2-2; unclear D gene. The CDR3 sequence is 13 residues long. Germline loops: CDR1 LNHNV, CDR2 YYDKDF (reference sequence). With 8 bases removed from V and 4 bases from J, the gap between germline ends came to 11 bases. Here the CDR3 DNA reads TGTGCCACCTCTCTGGAGAGCACCGGGGAGCTGTTTTTT. Amino acid sequence: CATSLESTGELFF.